This T cell receptor (beta chain) was recorded in a study of CD8 T cells in Susac syndrome. TEMRA cells were enriched by FACS, and CD4+ and CD8+ T cells were negatively isolated. From germline, CDR1 is DFQATT and CDR2 SNEGSKA (reference sequence). The CDR3 spans 15 residues. J gave up 1 base and V 6 bases, and 8 bases lay outside the gene matches. Random hexamers primed reverse transcription of roughly 0.5 to 1 ug RNA. MiXCR, applied by TCRdb to the immunoSEQ multiplex PCR reads, yields one record per CDR3 protein. The sample holds under 200,000 distinct CDR3 sequences, approximately 95% seen once. Sample: CD4+ T cells from PBMCs. This chain connects TRBV20-1 to TRBJ1-5, with TRBD1 matching 8 bases. The TCR sequence derives from a human donor in good health. The CDR3 region is CSAGQGGGSNQPQHF. CDR3 coding DNA: TGCAGTGCCGGACAGGGCGGCGGGAGCAATCAGCCCCAGCATTTT.